This T cell receptor beta chain was identified during a study of T cell changes during pregnancy in multiple sclerosis. TCRdb keeps only in-frame clones here, not all; method: immunoSEQ multiplex PCR. The sample carries roughly 40,000 clones, about 88% recorded once. The CDR3 has 17 residues. V lost 6 bases and J lost 0, with 17 bases in between. Germline assignment: CDR1 MNHEY and CDR2 SMNVEV (reference sequence). The receptor was derived from a female donor with multiple sclerosis, enrolled in a pregnancy study. The input for sequencing was CD4+ T cells from peripheral blood mononuclear cells, taken in the first trimester of pregnancy. This chain joins TRBV27 and TRBJ1-4, with D possibly matching TRBD1 (5 bases). DNA for the CDR3: TGTGCCAGCAGCCCGCCGGGGGGACTGGCAACTAATGAAAAACTGTTTTTT. Translated, it gives CASSPPGGLATNEKLFF.